The 15 T cell receptor beta chains below come from one sample, sequenced in a study of shared clonotypes between healthy human individuals. The table came from immunoSEQ multiplex PCR; TCRdb's copy has only in-frame clones and leaves some out. The table lists 950,000 to 1,200,000 clones, roughly 77% of them singletons. The sample taken for sequencing was memory CD4+ T cells from PBMCs. The subset is: CD45RA-negative fraction. The receptors come from a man aged 18 to 35 in good health. Some clones in this sample may be carry-over from other donors' samples.

This clone has a single count. Other DNA sequences within the sample encode an identical CDR3. The V call is TRBV29-1, the J call TRBJ2-1; D gene uncertain. V was shortened by 4 bases and J by 4 bases, with 5 bases between the two germline ends. This CDR3 has 11 amino acids. The germline CDR1 and CDR2 sequences are SQVTM and ANQGSEA. CDR3 protein: CSVARYNEQFF. As DNA, the CDR3 is TGCAGCGTTGCCAGATACAATGAGCAGTTCTTC.

The sample holds a few counts of this clone. The chain links TRBV2 to TRBJ2-1, with no clear D. Germline CDR1 and CDR2: SNHLY and FYNNEI. The CDR3 spans 12 residues. Trimming pared 7 bases from V and 8 bases from J, leaving 12 bases between. DNA for the CDR3: TGTGCCAGCAAATTGGAACGGGATGAGCAGTTCTTC. It specifies CASKLERDEQFF.

Notes on this clone: Other nucleotide sequences from this sample produce the same CDR3. The chain uses TRBV2 and TRBJ2-1; 11 bases are shared with TRBD2. This CDR3 has 14 amino acids. The germline V gene encodes CDR1 SNHLY and CDR2 FYNNEI. V lost 7 bases to trimming and J lost 3 bases; unmatched junction nucleotides: 2. The CDR3 sequence is CASTTSGIYNEQFF. DNA of the CDR3: TGTGCCAGCACGACTAGCGGGATCTACAATGAGCAGTTCTTC.

As to this clone: The same CDR3 arises from other DNA sequences in this sample as well. This chain uses TRBV7-2 with TRBJ2-5; D uncertain. This CDR3 region has 12 residues. Germline assignment: CDR1 SGHTA and CDR2 FQGNSA. V lost 3 bases, J lost 4 bases, and 6 bases lay in between. The CDR3 DNA reads TGTGCCAGCAGCTTGGTCAGAGAGACCCAGTACTTC. The encoded protein is CASSLVRETQYF.

The chain employs TRBV7-3 and TRBJ2-1, with D unresolved. Looked up from germline, CDR1 is SGHTA and CDR2 is FQGTGA. The CDR3 contains 15 residues. The V end lost 4 bases, the J end lost 2 bases, and 12 bases lay between the germline ends. CDR3 in DNA: TGTGCCAGCAGCTCGACTTCTGCTACCTACAATGAGCAGTTCTTC. Translating gives CASSSTSATYNEQFF.

The genes are TRBV7-9 and TRBJ2-7, with D perhaps matching TRBD2 (5 bases). The CDR3 is made up of 16 amino acids. Looked up from germline, CDR1 is SEHNR and CDR2 is FQNEAQ (reference sequence). V gave up 6 bases and J gave up 0 bases, with 18 bases separating them. The CDR3 loop is CASRSAGKDLSYEQYF. The CDR3 DNA reads TGTGCCAGCAGATCCGCCGGGAAGGATCTCTCCTACGAGCAGTACTTC.

As DNA, the CDR3 is TGTGCCAGCAGCTTAGGAAGCGGCAACTCTGGGGCCAACGTCCTGACTTTC. This sequence encodes CASSLGSGNSGANVLTF. This chain links TRBV7-2 with TRBJ2-6; maybe TRBD2 (5 bases). The CDR3 runs 17 residues. V lost 1 base and J lost 0, with 10 bases in between. Germline V lookup: CDR1 SGHTA, CDR2 FQGNSA.

This clone was seen once. This may be a read error, as it is one base from a much larger clone. This chain joins TRBV28 and TRBJ2-3; 10 nucleotides match TRBD2. Germline trimming cut 4 bases from V and 3 bases from J; bases unmatched to any gene: 1. CDR3 length equals 14 residues. CDR1 is MDHEN, CDR2 SYDVKM, per germline. CDR3 protein: CASSSSGSTDTQYF. The CDR3 region has the DNA TGTGCCAGCAGTTCTAGCGGGAGTACAGATACGCAGTATTTT.

This clone was counted a few times. This CDR3 is CASSAGGGPDTQYF. Written as DNA, the CDR3 is TGTGCCAGCAGCGCCGGAGGGGGCCCAGATACGCAGTATTTT. V gene TRBV11-2 combines with J gene TRBJ2-3, with a possible D match to TRBD1 (7 bases). The CDR3 sequence is 14 residues long. Germline V lookup: CDR1 SGHAT, CDR2 FQNNGV. Trimming took off 5 bases at V and 4 bases at J, with 13 bases between the two ends.

This clone was counted at least ten times. The chain combines TRBV6-5 with TRBJ2-5; 7 bases align to TRBD2. Germline CDR1 reads MNHEY; CDR2 reads SVGAGI. This CDR3 is built from 14 residues. V trimming: 0 bases; J trimming: 8 bases; junction bases outside the gene matches: 6. The DNA of the CDR3 is TGTGCCAGCAGTTACTCGTCAGCGGGATCCACCCAGTACTTC. It specifies CASSYSSAGSTQYF.

This rearrangement joins TRBV5-6 to TRBJ2-7; either TRBD1 or TRBD2 may fit D (7 bases each). The CDR3 contains 13 residues. Per the germline V gene, CDR1 is SGHDT and CDR2 is YYEEEE. Trimming took 1 base from V and 9 from J, leaving 14 bases between them. The CDR3 protein is CASSLYQGEGQYF. The CDR3 bases are TGTGCCAGCAGCTTGTATCAGGGGGAGGGGCAGTACTTC.

V usage is TRBV5-4 and J usage is TRBJ1-1, with D tentatively TRBD1 (6 bases). The CDR3 length is 15 residues. Germline V lookup: CDR1 SGHNT, CDR2 YYREEE (reference sequence). Between the trimmed V and J ends, which lost 0 bases and 3 bases, there was a span of 12 bases. CDR3 DNA: TGTGCCAGCAGCTTGGCCCGAGGGGGGCACACTGAAGCTTTCTTT. Amino acid sequence: CASSLARGGHTEAFF.

This chain joins TRBV5-6 and TRBJ1-6; D remains ambiguous. This CDR3 has 14 amino acids. Germline values: CDR1 SGHDT, CDR2 YYEEEE. V was trimmed by 0 bases and J by 8 bases, leaving 9 bases between them. For the CDR3, the DNA is TGTGCCAGCAGCTTGGGAGTTGGGGATTCACCCCTCCACTTT. Translating it yields CASSLGVGDSPLHF.

V is TRBV5-1 and J is TRBJ2-7; D may correspond to TRBD1 or TRBD2 (6 bases each). Germline loops: CDR1 SGHRS, CDR2 YFSETQ. This CDR3 has 14 amino acids. Trimming removed 4 bases at V and 5 bases at J, with 16 bases between. The CDR3 sequence is CASSPRGGRDEQYF. The CDR3 coding sequence is TGCGCCAGCAGCCCCCGTGGGGGGCGCGACGAGCAGTACTTC. Combining the CDR3 with reference TRBV5-1 and TRBJ2-7 gives the whole variable domain KAGVTQTPRYLIKTRGQQVTLSCSPISGHRSVSWYQQTPGQGLQFLFEYFSETQRNKGNFPGRFSGRQFSNSRSEMNVSTLELGDSALYLCASSPRGGRDEQYFGPGTRLTVT.

As DNA, the CDR3 is TGTGCCAGCAGCTTGGATAGGTCAACCACCTCCCCCTACGAGCGGCAGTACTTC. It is translated as CASSLDRSTTSPYERQYF. The chain has TRBV5-4 and TRBJ2-7; D remains ambiguous. The CDR3 spans 18 residues. V was shortened by 0 bases and J by 9 bases, with 28 bases between the two germline ends. Germline V gives CDR1 SGHNT, CDR2 YYREEE (reference sequence).